This TCR beta chain was sequenced in a study of cytomegalovirus exposure and HLA in healthy donors. It was with 60 Vbeta and 13 Jbeta primers that the PCR ran. Using immunoSEQ multiplex PCR, the repertoire was profiled, and TCRdb retains in-frame clones only, with some absent. Here the sample spans 150,000 to 200,000 clones, over 80% being singletons. Findings and caveats of the study: The authors considered a cluster of highly shared sequence variants likely to be a sequencing artifact.

Concerning this clone: Its target is not known.

J lost 9 bases, V lost 4 bases, and 11 bases had no gene match. This CDR3 comprises 16 residues. CDR1 SNHLY and CDR2 FYNNEI come from the germline V gene. The sequence was obtained from a boy under 10 years old in good health and CMV-seronegative. The sample taken for sequencing was PBMCs. V usage is TRBV2 and J usage is TRBJ2-1; 11 bases are a match to TRBD2. This CDR3 is CASSVSGRGLRGEQFF. As DNA, the CDR3 is TGTGCCAGCAGTGTTAGCGGGAGGGGACTCCGCGGTGAGCAGTTCTTC.